The 2 T cell receptor beta chains in this list originate from one sample, sequenced in a study of T cell responses to AZD1222 COVID-19 vaccine. Sequencing was performed with immunoSEQ multiplex PCR; in TCRdb, only in-frame clones are kept and a portion is missing. The data hold approximately 150,000 clones, with 90% to 95% observed a single time. The specimen was peripheral blood, collected on day 0 of AZD1222 vaccination. The source is an adult in good health.

The rearrangement links TRBV28 to TRBJ1-4, with D perhaps TRBD1 (6 bases). The CDR3 length is 15 residues. V lost 9 bases and J lost 2, with 16 bases in between. CDR1 and CDR2 (germline): MDHEN, SYDVKM. CDR3 residues: CASSGGGGTNEKLFF. The CDR3 coding sequence is TGTGCCAGTTCCGGGGGCGGTGGCACTAATGAAAAACTGTTTTTT.

The chain couples TRBV2 to TRBJ2-1; the D call may be TRBD1 or TRBD2 (5 bases each). Trimming shortened V by 10 bases and J by 5 bases, and 15 bases separated the two germline ends. CDR1 and CDR2 (germline): SNHLY, FYNNEI. This CDR3 comprises 13 residues. The CDR3 spells CATNRDLNNEQFF. DNA for the CDR3: TGTGCCACTAACCGGGACCTCAACAATGAGCAGTTCTTC.